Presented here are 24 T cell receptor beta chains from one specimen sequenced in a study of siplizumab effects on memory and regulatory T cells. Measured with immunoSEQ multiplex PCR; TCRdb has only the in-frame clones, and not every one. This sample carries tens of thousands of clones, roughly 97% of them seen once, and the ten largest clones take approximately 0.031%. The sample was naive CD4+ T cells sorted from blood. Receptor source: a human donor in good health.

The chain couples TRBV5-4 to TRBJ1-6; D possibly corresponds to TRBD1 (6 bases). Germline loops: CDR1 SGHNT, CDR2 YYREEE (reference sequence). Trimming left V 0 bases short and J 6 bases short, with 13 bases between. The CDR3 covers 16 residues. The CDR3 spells CASSLATDRFNSPLHF. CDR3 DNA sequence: TGTGCCAGCAGCTTGGCGACGGACAGATTTAATTCACCCCTCCACTTT.

In DNA form, the CDR3 reads TGTGCCAGCAGCGCCCAGGGGGTCTCGGGAACTGAAGCTTTCTTT. Translated, it gives CASSAQGVSGTEAFF. V usage is TRBV7-3 and J usage is TRBJ1-1; 7 nucleotides agree with TRBD1. The germline V gene has CDR1 SGHTA and CDR2 FQGTGA. J gave up 5 bases and V 5 bases, and 11 bases lay outside the gene matches. This CDR3 comprises 15 residues.

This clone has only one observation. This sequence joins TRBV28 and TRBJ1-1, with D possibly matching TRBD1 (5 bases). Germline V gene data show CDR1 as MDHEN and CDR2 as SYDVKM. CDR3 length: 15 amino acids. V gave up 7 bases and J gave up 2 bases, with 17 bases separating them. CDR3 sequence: CASTPYGGLNTEAFF. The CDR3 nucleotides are TGTGCCAGCACCCCTTACGGGGGTCTAAACACTGAAGCTTTCTTT.

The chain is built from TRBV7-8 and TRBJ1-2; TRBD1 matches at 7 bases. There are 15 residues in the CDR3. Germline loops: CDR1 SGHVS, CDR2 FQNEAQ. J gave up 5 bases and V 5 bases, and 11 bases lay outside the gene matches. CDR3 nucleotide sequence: TGTGCCAGCAGCAATGAAGGGGGCGCACCTTATGGCTACACCTTC. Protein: CASSNEGGAPYGYTF.

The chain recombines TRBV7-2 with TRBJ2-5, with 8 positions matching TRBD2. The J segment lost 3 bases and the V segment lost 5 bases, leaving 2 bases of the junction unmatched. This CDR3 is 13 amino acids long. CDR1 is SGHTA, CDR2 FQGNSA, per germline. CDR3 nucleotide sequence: TGTGCCAGCAGCCGGGGGGGAAAAGAGACCCAGTACTTC. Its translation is CASSRGGKETQYF.

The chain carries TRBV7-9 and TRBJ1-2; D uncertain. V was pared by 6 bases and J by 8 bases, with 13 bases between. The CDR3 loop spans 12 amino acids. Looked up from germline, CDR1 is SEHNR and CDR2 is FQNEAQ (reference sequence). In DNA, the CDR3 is TGTGCCAGCAGTTTCGACGCGGGGGGCTACACCTTC. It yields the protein CASSFDAGGYTF.

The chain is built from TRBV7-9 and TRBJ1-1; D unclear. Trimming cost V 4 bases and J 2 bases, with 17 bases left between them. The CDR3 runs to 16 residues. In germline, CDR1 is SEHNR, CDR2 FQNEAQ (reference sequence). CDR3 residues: CASSSTAGPSNTEAFF. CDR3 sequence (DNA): TGTGCCAGCAGCTCAACCGCCGGGCCCAGCAACACTGAAGCTTTCTTT.

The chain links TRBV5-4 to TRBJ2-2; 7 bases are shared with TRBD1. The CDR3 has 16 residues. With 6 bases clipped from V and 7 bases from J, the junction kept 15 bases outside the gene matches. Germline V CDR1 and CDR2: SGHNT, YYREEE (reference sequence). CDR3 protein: CASIRRQGSTGGELFF. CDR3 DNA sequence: TGTGCCAGCATTCGCCGACAGGGATCGACGGGCGGGGAGCTGTTTTTT.

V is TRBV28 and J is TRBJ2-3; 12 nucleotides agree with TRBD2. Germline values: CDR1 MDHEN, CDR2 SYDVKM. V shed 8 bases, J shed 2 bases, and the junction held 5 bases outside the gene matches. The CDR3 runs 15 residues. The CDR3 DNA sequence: TGTGCCAGCCACGGACTAGCGGGGACCACAGATACGCAGTATTTT. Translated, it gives CASHGLAGTTDTQYF.

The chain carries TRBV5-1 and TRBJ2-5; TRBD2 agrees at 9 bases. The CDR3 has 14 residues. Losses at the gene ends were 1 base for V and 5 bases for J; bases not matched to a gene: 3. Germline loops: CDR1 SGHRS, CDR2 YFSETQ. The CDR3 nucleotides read TGCGCCAGCAGCTTGCCAGCGGGGGGCGAGACCCAGTACTTC. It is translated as CASSLPAGGETQYF.

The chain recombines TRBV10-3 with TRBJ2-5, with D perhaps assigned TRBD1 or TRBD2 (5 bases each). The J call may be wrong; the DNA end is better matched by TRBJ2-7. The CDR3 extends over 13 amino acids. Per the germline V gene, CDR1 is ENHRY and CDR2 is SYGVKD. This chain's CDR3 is CAISGDGVYEQYF. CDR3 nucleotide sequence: TGTGCCATCAGTGGGGACGGAGTCTACGAGCAGTACTTC.

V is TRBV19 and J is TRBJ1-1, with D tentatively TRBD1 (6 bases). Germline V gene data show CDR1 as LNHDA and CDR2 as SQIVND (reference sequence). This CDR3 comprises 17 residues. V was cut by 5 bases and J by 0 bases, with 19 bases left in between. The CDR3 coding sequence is TGTGCCAGTAGTCCCGGGGGGCAGCTTATTTTGAACACTGAAGCTTTCTTT. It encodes CASSPGGQLILNTEAFF.

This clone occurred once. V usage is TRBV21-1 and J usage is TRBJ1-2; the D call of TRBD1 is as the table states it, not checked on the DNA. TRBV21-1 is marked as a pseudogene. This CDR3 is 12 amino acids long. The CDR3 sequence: CASSSRTHGYTF. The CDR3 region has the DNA TGTGCCAGCAGCTCTCGGACACATGGCTACACCTTC.

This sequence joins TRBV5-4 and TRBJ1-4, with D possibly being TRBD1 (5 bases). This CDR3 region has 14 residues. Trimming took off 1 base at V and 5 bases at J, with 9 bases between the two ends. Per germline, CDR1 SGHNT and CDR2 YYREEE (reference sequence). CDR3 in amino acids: CASSLQGRNEKLFF. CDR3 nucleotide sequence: TGTGCCAGCAGCTTGCAGGGTCGAAATGAAAAACTGTTTTTT.

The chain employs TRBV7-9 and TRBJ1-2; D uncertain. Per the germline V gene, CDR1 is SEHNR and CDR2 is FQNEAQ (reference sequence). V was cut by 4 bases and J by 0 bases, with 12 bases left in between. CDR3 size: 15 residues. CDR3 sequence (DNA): TGTGCCAGCAGCTCGTTTAGAGCAGCTAACTATGGCTACACCTTC. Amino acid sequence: CASSSFRAANYGYTF.

CDR3 bases: TGTGCCAGCAGTGGGGGGCCCGGGACCCAGAATCAGCCCCAGCATTTT. Its protein product is CASSGGPGTQNQPQHF. The V and J genes are TRBV2 and TRBJ1-5, with D possibly being TRBD1 (6 bases). V shed 4 bases and J shed 4 bases, with 17 bases lying between them. The CDR3 has 16 amino acids. Germline CDR1 SNHLY, CDR2 FYNNEI.

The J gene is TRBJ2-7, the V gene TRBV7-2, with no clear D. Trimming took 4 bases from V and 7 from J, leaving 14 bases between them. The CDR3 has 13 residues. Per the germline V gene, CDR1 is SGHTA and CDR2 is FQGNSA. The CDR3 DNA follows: TGTGCCAGCAGCTCCCCAAACGGGTTTGAGCAGTACTTC. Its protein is CASSSPNGFEQYF.

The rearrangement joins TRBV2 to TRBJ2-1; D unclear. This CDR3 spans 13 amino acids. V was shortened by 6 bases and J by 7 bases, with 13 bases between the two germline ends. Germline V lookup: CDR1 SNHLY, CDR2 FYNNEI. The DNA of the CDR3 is TGTGCCAGCAGGGACGGAAATACGAATGAGCAGTTCTTC. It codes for CASRDGNTNEQFF.

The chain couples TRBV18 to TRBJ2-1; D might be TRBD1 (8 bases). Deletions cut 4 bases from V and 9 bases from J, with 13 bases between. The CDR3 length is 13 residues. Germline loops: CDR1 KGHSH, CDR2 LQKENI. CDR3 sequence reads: CASSLTGGAEQFF. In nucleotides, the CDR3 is TGTGCCAGCTCACTTACAGGGGGGGCTGAGCAGTTCTTC.

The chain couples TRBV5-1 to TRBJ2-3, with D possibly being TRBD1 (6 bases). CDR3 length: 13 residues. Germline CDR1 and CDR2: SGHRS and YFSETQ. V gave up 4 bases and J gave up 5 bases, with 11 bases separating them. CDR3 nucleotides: TGCGCCAGCAGCAACAGGGTTGGAGATACGCAGTATTTT. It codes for CASSNRVGDTQYF.

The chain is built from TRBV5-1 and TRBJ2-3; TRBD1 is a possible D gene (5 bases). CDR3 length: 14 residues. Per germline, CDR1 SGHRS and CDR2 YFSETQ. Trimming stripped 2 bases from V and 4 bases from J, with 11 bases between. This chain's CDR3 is CASSFQGDSDTQYF. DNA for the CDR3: TGCGCCAGCAGCTTCCAGGGTGACTCAGATACGCAGTATTTT.

The CDR3 region has the DNA TGTGCCAGCAACGTTGGACAGTTCAATCAGCCCCAGCATTTT. Its translation: CASNVGQFNQPQHF. The chain joins TRBV2 to TRBJ1-5; perhaps TRBD1 as D (6 bases). This CDR3 is built from 14 residues. Germline CDR1 and CDR2: SNHLY and FYNNEI. The V gene lost 7 bases and the J gene lost 3 bases, with 13 bases spanning the gap.

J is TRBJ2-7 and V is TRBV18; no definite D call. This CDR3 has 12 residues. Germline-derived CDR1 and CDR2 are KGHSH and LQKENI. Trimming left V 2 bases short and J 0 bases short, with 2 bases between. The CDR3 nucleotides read TGTGCCAGCTCACCAAACTCCTACGAGCAGTACTTC. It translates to CASSPNSYEQYF.

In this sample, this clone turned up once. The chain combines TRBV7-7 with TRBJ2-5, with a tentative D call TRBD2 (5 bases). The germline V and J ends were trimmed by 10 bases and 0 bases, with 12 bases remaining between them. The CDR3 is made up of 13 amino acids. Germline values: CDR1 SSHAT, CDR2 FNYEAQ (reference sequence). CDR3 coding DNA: TGTGCCACCCCCTTGGACTACCAAGAGACCCAGTACTTC. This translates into CATPLDYQETQYF. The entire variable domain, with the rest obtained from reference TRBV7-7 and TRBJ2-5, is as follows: GAGVSQSPRYKVTKRGQDVTLRCDPISSHATLYWYQQALGQGPEFLTYFNYEAQPDKSGLPSDRFSAERPEGSISTLTIQRTEQRDSAMYRCATPLDYQETQYFGPGTRLLVL.